The 21 T cell receptor beta chains in this list originate from one sample, sequenced in a study of blood T cell repertoires in COVID-19. The table came from immunoSEQ multiplex PCR; TCRdb's copy has only in-frame clones and leaves some out. The sample gives approximately 260,000 clones, under 90% of which show up once; approximately 2.2% is in the top ten. Material for sequencing was peripheral blood. All receptors derive from a man aged 45-60 years with acute or convalescent COVID-19.

The chain joins TRBV2 to TRBJ1-1; the match to TRBD1 covers 7 bases. V was clipped by 6 bases and J by 0 bases; unmatched bases: 7. The length of the CDR3 is 15 residues. CDR1 and CDR2 (germline): SNHLY, FYNNEI. The CDR3 here is CASRPGQRMNTEAFF. The CDR3 DNA sequence: TGTGCCAGCAGGCCGGGACAGCGAATGAACACTGAAGCTTTCTTT.

The chain carries TRBV2 and TRBJ1-2; D gene uncertain. The V end was cut by 6 bases, the J end by 8 bases, with 19 bases between. This CDR3 has 14 residues. From germline, CDR1 is SNHLY and CDR2 FYNNEI. The CDR3, as DNA: TGTGCCAGCAGACCACCTGGAGGCGCCGGAGGCTACACCTTC. The encoded protein is CASRPPGGAGGYTF.

The chain employs TRBV20-1 and TRBJ1-5; no firm D call. From germline, CDR1 is DFQATT and CDR2 SNEGSKA (reference sequence). This CDR3 comprises 14 residues. Trimming pared 3 bases from V and 2 bases from J, leaving 11 bases between. The CDR3 sequence: CSASRGWGNQPQHF. The CDR3, as DNA: TGCAGTGCTAGTCGAGGGTGGGGCAATCAGCCCCAGCATTTT.

In nucleotides, the CDR3 is TGCGCCAGCAACGACAGGGGGGACCAAGAGACCCAGTACTTC. Protein: CASNDRGDQETQYF. This chain uses TRBV5-1 with TRBJ2-5, with 9 bases aligning to TRBD1. The CDR3 spans 14 residues. V lost 6 bases to trimming and J lost 0 bases; unmatched junction nucleotides: 3. Germline CDR1 is SGHRS and CDR2 is YFSETQ.

V gene TRBV7-9 combines with J gene TRBJ2-3, with a possible D match to TRBD2 (6 bases). Between the trimmed V and J ends, which lost 5 bases and 7 bases, there was a span of 16 bases. The germline gives CDR1 SEHNR, CDR2 FQNEAQ (reference sequence). The CDR3 has 14 amino acids. The CDR3 loop is CASSPRPGGNTQYF. The DNA for the CDR3 is TGTGCCAGCAGCCCACGCCCCGGCGGGAATACGCAGTATTTT.

As regards this clone: At one end the junction does not follow the germline gene, possibly because of a read error. V gene TRBV5-1 combines with J gene TRBJ2-2; D not certain. Per germline, CDR1 SGHRS and CDR2 YFSETQ. This CDR3 is built from 14 residues. The CDR3 nucleotides read TGCGCCAGCTGCTTTGGGCAGACCACCGGGGAGCTGTTTTTT. Its translation: CASCFGQTTGELFF.

This rearrangement joins TRBV7-8 to TRBJ1-2, with D perhaps TRBD1 (6 bases). This CDR3 is built from 13 residues. With 4 bases removed from V and 8 bases from J, the gap between germline ends came to 14 bases. Germline values: CDR1 SGHVS, CDR2 FQNEAQ. The DNA for the CDR3 is TGTGCCAGCAGCTCAACAGGGCTGGAGGGCTACACCTTC. Protein product: CASSSTGLEGYTF.

The chain links TRBV24-1 to TRBJ2-1; 13 bases line up with TRBD2. Trimming removed 4 bases from V and 5 bases from J; junction bases left unmatched: 7. Germline lookup yields CDR1 KGHDR and CDR2 SFDVKD. The CDR3 consists of 17 residues. CDR3 protein: CATSENGLAGDHNEQFF. The CDR3 DNA reads TGTGCCACCAGTGAAAATGGACTAGCGGGGGACCACAATGAGCAGTTCTTC.

V gene TRBV6-5 combines with J gene TRBJ2-3; TRBD2 aligns across 9 bases. Germline V lookup: CDR1 MNHEY, CDR2 SVGAGI. The junction had 3 bases not matched to a gene; V was cut back by 7 bases and J by 1 base. The CDR3 has 14 residues. CDR3 amino acids: CASTKRGGTDTQYF. CDR3 DNA: TGTGCCAGCACCAAGCGGGGGGGCACAGATACGCAGTATTTT.

The chain combines TRBV5-6 with TRBJ2-3; a weak D match, TRBD2 (6 bases). Germline assignment: CDR1 SGHDT and CDR2 YYEEEE. Trimming took off 0 bases at V and 7 bases at J, with 9 bases between the two ends. The CDR3 is made up of 13 amino acids. CDR3 residues: CASSLAAGHTQYF. The CDR3 nucleotides read TGTGCCAGCAGCTTGGCGGCGGGACATACGCAGTATTTT.

This sequence joins TRBV11-2 and TRBJ1-1; D ambiguous. Germline CDR1 reads SGHAT; CDR2 reads FQNNGV. This CDR3 spans 14 amino acids. The V end lost 2 bases, the J end lost 1 base, and 8 bases lay between the germline ends. CDR3 sequence (DNA): TGTGCCAGCAGCTTACTTTCTACGAACACTGAAGCTTTCTTT. Amino acids: CASSLLSTNTEAFF.

The J gene is TRBJ2-7, the V gene TRBV23-1; D unclear. TRBV23-1 is reported as an ORF; its role is uncertain. The CDR3 loop spans 16 amino acids. Trimming stripped 4 bases from V and 2 bases from J, with 18 bases between. DNA of the CDR3: TGCGCCAGCAGTCCCGAACCCCGAGGATACCCCTACGAGCAGTACTTC. Its translation is CASSPEPRGYPYEQYF.

The rearrangement joins TRBV12-3 or TRBV12-4 to TRBJ2-7; TRBD1 aligns across 8 bases. The J segment lost 3 bases and the V segment lost 5 bases, leaving 3 bases of the junction unmatched. CDR3 length: 13 residues. In DNA, the CDR3 is TGTGCCAGCAGTAACGACAGGGGCTACGAGCAGTACTTC. It encodes CASSNDRGYEQYF.

This clone was seen just once. The chain joins TRBV4-2 to TRBJ2-2, with a tentative D call TRBD1 (5 bases). Germline V CDR1 and CDR2: LGHNA, YNFKEQ. This CDR3 is 17 amino acids long. Trimming cost V 1 base and J 4 bases, with 16 bases left between them. CDR3 DNA sequence: TGTGCCAGCAGCCAAGCGACCTTCGGGCAGGGCACCGGGGAGCTGTTTTTT. As protein: CASSQATFGQGTGELFF.

The chain combines TRBV7-3 with TRBJ2-1; TRBD2 agrees at 10 bases. There are 18 residues in the CDR3. Germline V gene sequence: CDR1 SGHTA, CDR2 FQGTGA. V was pared by 2 bases and J by 0 bases, with 7 bases of the junction left unmatched. CDR3 coding DNA: TGTGCCAGCAGCTTACAGGCTAGCGGGGGCAACTCCTACAATGAGCAGTTCTTC. Protein: CASSLQASGGNSYNEQFF.

This clone appeared once. This chain uses TRBV11-2 with TRBJ2-1, with 10 bases identical to TRBD1. The CDR3 is made up of 16 amino acids. CDR1 SGHAT and CDR2 FQNNGV come from the germline V gene. V trimming: 1 base; J trimming: 7 bases; junction bases outside the gene matches: 7. The CDR3 is CASSLVAGTGANEQFF. DNA for the CDR3: TGTGCCAGCAGCTTAGTCGCCGGGACAGGGGCGAATGAGCAGTTCTTC.

CDR3 coding DNA: TGTGCCAGCAGCCGGGCAAGGACTAGCGGGGATAATGAGCAGTTCTTC. Protein product: CASSRARTSGDNEQFF. The chain carries TRBV3-1 (or the pseudogene TRBV3-2) and TRBJ2-1; 12 bases fit TRBD2. Germline lookup yields CDR1 LGHDT and CDR2 YNNKEL (reference sequence). Germline trimming cut 4 bases from V and 7 bases from J; bases unmatched to any gene: 8. This CDR3 region has 16 residues.

This clone was found once. V gene TRBV12-3 or TRBV12-4 combines with J gene TRBJ1-2, with a weak D call TRBD1 (5 bases). The CDR3 runs to 13 residues. V was cut by 4 bases and J by 8 bases, with 14 bases left in between. The CDR3 loop reads CASSWVEGAGYTF. The CDR3 bases are TGTGCCAGCAGTTGGGTGGAAGGGGCCGGCTACACCTTC.

The sample holds one count of this clone. The chain links TRBV5-8 to TRBJ1-2, with 8 bases matching TRBD1. Germline trimming cut 2 bases from V and 8 bases from J; bases unmatched to any gene: 5. CDR3 size: 13 residues. Germline lookup yields CDR1 SGHTS and CDR2 YDEGEE. CDR3: CASSLRQGRGYTF. The CDR3 nucleotides are TGTGCCAGCAGCTTAAGACAGGGGAGAGGCTACACCTTC. Looking up the rest from reference TRBV5-8 and TRBJ1-2 gives the full variable domain: EAGVTQSPTHLIKTRGQQATLRCSPISGHTSVYWYQQALGLGLQFLLWYDEGEERNRGNFPPRFSGRQFPNYSSELNVNALELEDSALYLCASSLRQGRGYTFGSGTRLTVV.

The chain is built from TRBV9 and TRBJ1-1; D is uncertain. The CDR3 length is 16 residues. Trimming pared 4 bases from V and 0 bases from J, leaving 16 bases between. Germline V lookup: CDR1 SGDLS, CDR2 YYNGEE. DNA for the CDR3: TGTGCCAGCAGCATAAACCGGGATAACATGAACACTGAAGCTTTCTTT. Amino acids: CASSINRDNMNTEAFF.

This chain joins TRBV18 and TRBJ1-6; D unresolved. Germline CDR1 and CDR2: KGHSH and LQKENI. Trimming shortened V by 3 bases and J by 5 bases, and 8 bases separated the two germline ends. This CDR3 spans 14 amino acids. Written as DNA, the CDR3 is TGTGCCAGCTCACCGGGCCAAAATAATTCACCCCTCCACTTT. It specifies CASSPGQNNSPLHF. Combining the CDR3 with reference TRBV18 and TRBJ1-6 gives the whole variable domain NAGVMQNPRHLVRRRGQEARLRCSPMKGHSHVYWYRQLPEEGLKFMVYLQKENIIDESGMPKERFSAEFPKEGPSILRIQQVVRGDSAAYFCASSPGQNNSPLHFGNGTRLTVT.